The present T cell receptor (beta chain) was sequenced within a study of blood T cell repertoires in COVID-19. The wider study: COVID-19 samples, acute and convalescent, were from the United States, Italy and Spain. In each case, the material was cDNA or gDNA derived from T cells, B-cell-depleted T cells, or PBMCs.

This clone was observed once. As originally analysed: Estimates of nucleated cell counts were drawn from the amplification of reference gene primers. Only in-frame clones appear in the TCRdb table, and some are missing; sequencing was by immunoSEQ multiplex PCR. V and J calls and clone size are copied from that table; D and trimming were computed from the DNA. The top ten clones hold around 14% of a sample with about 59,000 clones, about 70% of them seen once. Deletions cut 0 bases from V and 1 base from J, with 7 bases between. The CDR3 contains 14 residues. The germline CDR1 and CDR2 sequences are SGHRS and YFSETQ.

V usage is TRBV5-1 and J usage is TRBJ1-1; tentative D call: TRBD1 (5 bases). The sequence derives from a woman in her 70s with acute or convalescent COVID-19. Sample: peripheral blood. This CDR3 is CASSLGQSNTEAFF. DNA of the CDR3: TGCGCCAGCAGCTTGGGACAGTCGAACACTGAAGCTTTCTTT.